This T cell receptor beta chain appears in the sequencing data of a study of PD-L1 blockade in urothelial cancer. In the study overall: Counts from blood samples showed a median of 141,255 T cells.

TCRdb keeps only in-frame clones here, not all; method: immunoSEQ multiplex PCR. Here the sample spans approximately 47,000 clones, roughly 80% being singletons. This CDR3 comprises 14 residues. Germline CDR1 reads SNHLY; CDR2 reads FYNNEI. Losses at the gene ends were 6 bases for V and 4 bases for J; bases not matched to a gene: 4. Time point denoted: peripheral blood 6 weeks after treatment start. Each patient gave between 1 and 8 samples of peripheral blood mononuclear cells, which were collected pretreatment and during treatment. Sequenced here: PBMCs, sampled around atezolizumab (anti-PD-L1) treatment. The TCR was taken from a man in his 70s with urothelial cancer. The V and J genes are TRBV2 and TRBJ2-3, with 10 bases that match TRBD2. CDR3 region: CASRRTSGADTQYF. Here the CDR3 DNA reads TGTGCCAGCAGGCGTACTAGCGGGGCAGATACGCAGTATTTT.